The 3 T cell receptor beta chains listed next were all sequenced from one sample in a study of T cell repertoires in cytomegalovirus infection. For these TCRs, the target antigens are not known. TCRdb re-analysed the reads in MiXCR, keeping a single row per CDR3 protein. The repertoire holds some 590,000 distinct CDR3 sequences, with around 40% as singletons. The material was cultured PBMCs, obtained from culture after CMV antigen stimulation. The receptors derive from a human donor in good health (CMV status not recorded). Some clones in this sample may be carry-over from other donors' samples.

The gene calls are TRBV6-8 and TRBJ2-7; D unresolved. This CDR3 is 16 amino acids long. V lost 0 bases and J 4 bases, leaving 16 bases between the germline ends. Looked up from germline, CDR1 is MNHGY and CDR2 is SAAAGT. DNA of the CDR3: TGTGCCAGCAGTTACTCAAGGGCTCTCATTCCATACGAGCAGTACTTC. Protein: CASSYSRALIPYEQYF.

This clonotype was observed a few times. This chain connects TRBV7-9 to TRBJ1-3, with 8 nucleotides matching TRBD1. Germline CDR1 and CDR2: SEHNR and FQNEAQ (reference sequence). Germline trimming cut 2 bases from V and 8 bases from J; bases unmatched to any gene: 8. This CDR3 is 15 amino acids long. Written as DNA, the CDR3 is TGTGCCAGCAGCTTACAGGGGGCTGTCAGGGACACCATATATTTT. Residues: CASSLQGAVRDTIYF.

This clonotype has a handful of counts. The gene calls are TRBV7-9 and TRBJ2-7; D might be TRBD2 (6 bases). The CDR3 totals 14 residues. In germline, CDR1 is SEHNR, CDR2 FQNEAQ (reference sequence). With 7 bases removed from V and 3 bases from J, the gap between germline ends came to 16 bases. In nucleotides, the CDR3 is TGTGCCAGCACCCCCGTTACGGGACTCTACGAGCAGTACTTC. Protein sequence: CASTPVTGLYEQYF.